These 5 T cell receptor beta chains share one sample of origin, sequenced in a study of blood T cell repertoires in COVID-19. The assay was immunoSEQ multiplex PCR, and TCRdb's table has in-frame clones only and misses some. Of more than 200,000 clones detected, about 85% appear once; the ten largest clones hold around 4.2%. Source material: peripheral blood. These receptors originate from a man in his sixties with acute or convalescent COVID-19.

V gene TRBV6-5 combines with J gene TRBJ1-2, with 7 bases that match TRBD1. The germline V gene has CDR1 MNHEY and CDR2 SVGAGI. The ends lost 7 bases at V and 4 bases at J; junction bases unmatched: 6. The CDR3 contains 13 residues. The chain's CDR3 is CASTLTGSYGYTF. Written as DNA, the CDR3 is TGTGCCAGCACCCTGACAGGGAGCTATGGCTACACCTTC.

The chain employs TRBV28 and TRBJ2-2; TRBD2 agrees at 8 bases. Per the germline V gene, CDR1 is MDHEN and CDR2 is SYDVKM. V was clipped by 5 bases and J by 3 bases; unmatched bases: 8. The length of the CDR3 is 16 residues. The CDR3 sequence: CASSPQLAAHTGELFF. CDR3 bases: TGTGCCAGCAGTCCCCAACTAGCGGCCCACACCGGGGAGCTGTTTTTT.

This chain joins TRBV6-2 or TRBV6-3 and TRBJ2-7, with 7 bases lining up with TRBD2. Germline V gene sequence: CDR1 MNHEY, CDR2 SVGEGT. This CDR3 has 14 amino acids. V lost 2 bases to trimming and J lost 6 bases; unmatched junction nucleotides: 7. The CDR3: CASSYRQTGGEQYF. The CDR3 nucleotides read TGTGCCAGCAGTTACAGACAGACGGGGGGCGAGCAGTACTTC.

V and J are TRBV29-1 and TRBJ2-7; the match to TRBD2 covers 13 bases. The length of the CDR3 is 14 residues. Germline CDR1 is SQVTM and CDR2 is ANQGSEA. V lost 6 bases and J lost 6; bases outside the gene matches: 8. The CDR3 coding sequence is TGCAGCGTGCTCACTAGCGGGGGGGCTTCCGAGCAGTACTTC. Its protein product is CSVLTSGGASEQYF.

CDR3 in DNA: TGTGCCAGCACTGATACACACGGACAGTTTGGCGCTGAAGCTTTCTTT. Protein: CASTDTHGQFGAEAFF. The chain has TRBV28 and TRBJ1-1; possibly TRBD1 for D (6 bases). Germline CDR1 is MDHEN and CDR2 is SYDVKM. Trimming left V 7 bases short and J 6 bases short, with 24 bases between. The CDR3 consists of 16 residues.